Each of the 25 T cell receptor beta chains below was sequenced from the same sample in a study of blood T cell repertoires in COVID-19. TCRdb's copy holds only in-frame clones and misses some; the assay was immunoSEQ multiplex PCR. The sample includes a few hundred thousand clones, roughly 90% of them seen just once. Sequencing was performed on PBMCs or T cells enriched from blood (not recorded which). The receptor set was obtained from a woman in her twenties or thirties who had recovered from COVID-19.

This clone was seen once. This chain links TRBV27 with TRBJ1-2; 9 bases line up with TRBD1. CDR1 and CDR2 from the germline V gene are MNHEY and SMNVEV (reference sequence). The CDR3 runs 15 residues. Trimming removed 6 bases from V and 0 bases from J; junction bases left unmatched: 5. Here the CDR3 reads CASRTGGGTNYGYTF. CDR3 DNA: TGTGCCAGCAGGACAGGGGGGGGGACTAACTATGGCTACACCTTC.

This clone was observed a few times. V usage is TRBV18 and J usage is TRBJ1-5; tentatively, D is TRBD1 (6 bases). This CDR3 has 13 amino acids. CDR1 is KGHSH and CDR2 is LQKENI in the germline V gene. With 3 bases removed from V and 6 bases from J, the gap between germline ends came to 9 bases. The CDR3 DNA reads TGTGCCAGCTCACCCGACAGGCTTCAGCCCCAGCATTTT. Amino acids: CASSPDRLQPQHF.

This chain joins TRBV4-2 and TRBJ1-1, with 9 nucleotides matching TRBD1. The germline V gene has CDR1 LGHNA and CDR2 YNFKEQ. J lost 4 bases, V lost 4 bases, and 4 bases had no gene match. The CDR3 length is 14 residues. The CDR3 is CASSPSTGGTEAFF. DNA for the CDR3: TGTGCCAGCAGCCCATCGACAGGGGGCACTGAAGCTTTCTTT.

V is TRBV11-2 and J is TRBJ1-5; tentative D call: TRBD1 (6 bases). Germline CDR1 reads SGHAT; CDR2 reads FQNNGV. Trimming pared 5 bases from V and 1 base from J, leaving 15 bases between. This CDR3 comprises 16 residues. CDR3 coding DNA: TGTGCCAGCAGCCTGGGGGGGGGCCGGAGCAATCAGCCCCAGCATTTT. It codes for CASSLGGGRSNQPQHF. Combining the CDR3 with reference TRBV11-2 and TRBJ1-5 gives the whole variable domain EAGVAQSPRYKIIEKRQSVAFWCNPISGHATLYWYQQILGQGPKLLIQFQNNGVVDDSQLPKDRFSAERLKGVDSTLKIQPAKLEDSAVYLCASSLGGGRSNQPQHFGDGTRLSIL.

The chain couples TRBV25-1 to TRBJ1-5, with a possible D match to TRBD1 (5 bases). The CDR3 is 14 residues long. Looked up from germline, CDR1 is MGHDK and CDR2 is SYGVNS. V lost 6 bases and J lost 9, with 18 bases in between. The CDR3 DNA is TGTGCCAGCAGCCCCGGGGGGGTGGGGCGGCCCCAGCATTTT. This codes for CASSPGGVGRPQHF.

The rearrangement joins TRBV27 to TRBJ1-1; D gene unclear. CDR3 length: 14 residues. With 6 bases removed from V and 6 bases from J, the gap between germline ends came to 17 bases. Germline V gene lookup returns CDR1 MNHEY and CDR2 SMNVEV (reference sequence). Written as DNA, the CDR3 is TGTGCCAGCAGGAATATCAGCCCGGGGTCTGAAGCTTTCTTT. Residues: CASRNISPGSEAFF.

V gene TRBV14 combines with J gene TRBJ2-7; no clear D gene. The CDR3 has 16 amino acids. From germline, CDR1 is SGHDN and CDR2 FVKESK. V was shortened by 1 base and J by 5 bases, with 18 bases between the two germline ends. The CDR3 coding sequence is TGTGCCAGCAGCCAAGTCCCCGACTTAGGTATCGACGAGCAGTACTTC. Its protein is CASSQVPDLGIDEQYF.

The rearrangement links TRBV2 to TRBJ2-1; D possibly corresponds to TRBD2 (5 bases). Germline assignment: CDR1 SNHLY and CDR2 FYNNEI. Trimming took off 8 bases at V and 5 bases at J, with 13 bases between the two ends. This CDR3 contains 13 residues. The CDR3 coding sequence is TGTGCCAGCCGTCGGGATCAAAACAATGAGCAGTTCTTC. Residues: CASRRDQNNEQFF.

This clone appeared a single time. The rearrangement joins TRBV6-5 to TRBJ1-1; perhaps TRBD1 as D (6 bases). The V gene's germline CDR1 is MNHEY and CDR2 SVGAGI. The CDR3 length is 13 residues. Deletions cut 5 bases from V and 8 bases from J, with 15 bases between. This chain's CDR3 is CASSKSGQREAFF. CDR3 coding DNA: TGTGCCAGCAGTAAGTCAGGACAGCGGGAAGCTTTCTTT.

The chain has TRBV5-4 and TRBJ1-4; no firm D call. V lost 0 bases and J 7 bases, leaving 16 bases between the germline ends. The CDR3 consists of 16 residues. Germline CDR1 SGHNT, CDR2 YYREEE (reference sequence). CDR3 in amino acids: CASSLGYRDGSEKLFF. The CDR3 region has the DNA TGTGCCAGCAGCTTGGGGTATCGAGACGGGTCTGAAAAACTGTTTTTT. Filled out from reference TRBV5-4 and TRBJ1-4, the complete variable domain reads ETGVTQSPTHLIKTRGQQVTLRCSSQSGHNTVSWYQQALGQGPQFIFQYYREEENGRGNFPPRFSGLQFPNYSSELNVNALELDDSALYLCASSLGYRDGSEKLFFGSGTQLSVL.

The chain is built from TRBV29-1 and TRBJ2-7, with TRBD1 matching 8 bases. Germline V gene data show CDR1 as SQVTM and CDR2 as ANQGSEA. This CDR3 contains 13 residues. The V gene end was trimmed by 6 bases and the J gene end by 4 bases; junction bases not matched to a gene: 8. The CDR3 protein is CSVVRGPSYEQYF. In DNA form, the CDR3 reads TGCAGCGTGGTCAGGGGGCCCTCTTACGAGCAGTACTTC.

J is TRBJ1-2 and V is TRBV3-1 (or the pseudogene TRBV3-2); perhaps TRBD1 as D (5 bases). The ends were cut back, 1 base at V and 4 bases at J, with 10 bases in the middle. The CDR3 loop spans 14 amino acids. CDR1 is LGHDT, CDR2 YNNKEL, per germline (reference sequence). Here the CDR3 reads CASSQAGRVYGYTF. The CDR3 nucleotides are TGTGCCAGCAGCCAAGCCGGCAGGGTCTATGGCTACACCTTC.

This clone has a handful of counts. The chain links TRBV7-8 to TRBJ2-7; the D gene is possibly TRBD1 (6 bases). This CDR3 has 14 amino acids. V lost 1 base and J lost 3, with 10 bases in between. Germline-derived CDR1 and CDR2 are SGHVS and FQNEAQ. In nucleotides, the CDR3 is TGTGCCAGCAGCTTAGTCGGACAGATCTACGAGCAGTACTTC. Translating it yields CASSLVGQIYEQYF.

The CDR3 sequence: CASSPRDRDNSPLHF. CDR3 nucleotide sequence: TGTGCCAGCTCACCGAGGGACAGGGATAATTCACCCCTCCACTTT. This sequence joins TRBV18 and TRBJ1-6, with 9 bases fitting TRBD1. This CDR3 is 15 amino acids long. Germline CDR1 reads KGHSH; CDR2 reads LQKENI. Unmatched junction bases numbered 2, after V lost 3 bases and J lost 5 bases.

Details on this clone: In the same sample, other DNA sequences code for this CDR3. This chain links TRBV5-1 with TRBJ1-3; possibly TRBD1 for D (6 bases). V lost 4 bases and J lost 0, with 8 bases in between. There are 14 residues in the CDR3. CDR1 is SGHRS and CDR2 is YFSETQ in the germline V gene. The CDR3 loop reads CASSPDSSGNTIYF. As DNA, the CDR3 is TGCGCCAGCAGCCCGGACAGCTCTGGAAACACCATATATTTT.

Here the CDR3 DNA reads TGTGCCAGCACCCAACCGGGACAGGGGGCTAATGAGCAGTTCTTC. Translation gives CASTQPGQGANEQFF. The chain couples TRBV5-4 to TRBJ2-1; 12 bases agree with TRBD1. The V gene end was trimmed by 6 bases and the J gene end by 7 bases; junction bases not matched to a gene: 8. Germline lookup yields CDR1 SGHNT and CDR2 YYREEE (reference sequence). CDR3 length: 15 residues.

V usage is TRBV14 and J usage is TRBJ2-2, with D maybe TRBD1 (6 bases). Between the trimmed V and J ends, which lost 8 bases and 5 bases, there was a span of 21 bases. Germline V gene data show CDR1 as SGHDN and CDR2 as FVKESK. The CDR3 length is 16 residues. The CDR3 reads CASSYREKWATGELFF. The CDR3, as DNA: TGTGCCAGCTCATACAGGGAGAAGTGGGCTACCGGGGAGCTGTTTTTT. Complete variable domain (other parts from reference TRBV14 and TRBJ2-2): EAGVTQFPSHSVIEKGQTVTLRCDPISGHDNLYWYRRVMGKEIKFLLHFVKESKQDESGMPNNRFLAERTGGTYSTLKVQPAELEDSGVYFCASSYREKWATGELFFGEGSRLTVL.

CDR3 in DNA: TGTGCCAGTAGTGATCGACAGAACACTGAAGCTTTCTTT. The encoded protein is CASSDRQNTEAFF. The chain carries TRBV19 and TRBJ1-1; no firm D call. The CDR3 is 13 residues long. The germline V gene encodes CDR1 LNHDA and CDR2 SQIVND (reference sequence). The V and J ends lost 5 bases and 1 base respectively, with 8 bases between them.

The V call is TRBV28, the J call TRBJ2-5; D is uncertain. Trimming cost V 5 bases and J 5 bases, with 15 bases left between them. This CDR3 is 14 amino acids long. The V gene's germline CDR1 is MDHEN and CDR2 SYDVKM. CDR3 sequence (DNA): TGTGCCAGCAGTCTCCCGCCCGGAGAGGAGACCCAGTACTTC. Encoded protein: CASSLPPGEETQYF.

The chain couples TRBV6-1 to TRBJ1-3, with TRBD1 matching over 9 bases. V gave up 0 bases and J gave up 2 bases; unmatched junction bases: 8. Germline CDR1 is MNHNS and CDR2 is SASEGT. This CDR3 has 18 amino acids. The CDR3, as DNA: TGTGCCAGCAGTGAAGCGGGGACAGGGAGAGGACCTGGAAACACCATATATTTT. Encoded protein: CASSEAGTGRGPGNTIYF.

The V call is TRBV19, the J call TRBJ1-2; D not certain. Germline assignment: CDR1 LNHDA and CDR2 SQIVND (reference sequence). V was cut by 5 bases and J by 6 bases, with 13 bases left in between. The CDR3 covers 13 residues. CDR3 nucleotide sequence: TGTGCCAGTAGTCCCCGAGGCGAGAATGGCTACACCTTC. Protein sequence: CASSPRGENGYTF.

The rearrangement uses TRBV7-6 and TRBJ2-1, with TRBD2 matching 9 bases. The CDR3 covers 16 residues. CDR1 and CDR2 (germline): SGHVS, FNYEAQ. V trimming: 5 bases; J trimming: 9 bases; junction bases outside the gene matches: 14. The CDR3 nucleotides are TGTGCCAGCAGCCCGAGAGGGACTAGCACTCGGGGTGAGCAGTTCTTC. Amino acids: CASSPRGTSTRGEQFF.

The chain couples TRBV7-9 to TRBJ1-2, with 10 bases identical to TRBD1. This CDR3 is 14 amino acids long. CDR1 and CDR2 from the germline V gene are SEHNR and FQNEAQ (reference sequence). V lost 5 bases, J lost 3 bases, and 3 bases stayed unmatched. For the CDR3, the DNA is TGTGCCAGCAGCCCCGACAGGGGGCACTATGGCTACACCTTC. The encoded protein is CASSPDRGHYGYTF.

This clone occurred a few times. The genes are TRBV9 and TRBJ1-4; 8 bases are a match to TRBD1. After removal of 4 bases from V and 6 bases from J, the junction contained 8 bases not matched to a gene. The CDR3 extends over 15 amino acids. Looked up from germline, CDR1 is SGDLS and CDR2 is YYNGEE. CDR3 nucleotides: TGTGCCAGCAGCCCCGGGGGACAGGTAGATGAAAAACTGTTTTTT. Amino acids: CASSPGGQVDEKLFF.

The chain joins TRBV3-1 (or the pseudogene TRBV3-2) to TRBJ2-7, with TRBD1 as a possible D gene (5 bases). Trimming shortened V by 5 bases and J by 6 bases, and 8 bases separated the two germline ends. CDR1 is LGHDT, CDR2 YNNKEL, per germline (reference sequence). CDR3 length: 11 residues. CDR3 region: CASSSRGEQYF. The DNA for the CDR3 is TGTGCCAGCAGCTCTAGGGGCGAGCAGTACTTC.